A selection of T cell receptor beta chains follows, all from one sample in a study of blood T cell repertoires in COVID-19. Profiled with immunoSEQ multiplex PCR; TCRdb holds only in-frame clones, not every one. The sample lists more than 200,000 clones, 75% to 85% occurring once. Sequenced: peripheral blood. These TCRs come from a woman in her thirties or forties who had recovered from COVID-19. The conserved cysteine and the conserved F or W are not part of the CDR3 here. The D gene is left open where the match is weak.

v_call	cdr3_length	d_call	cdr3_aa
TRBV2	12	TRBD2	ASSAGGGGDTQY
TRBV7-9	11	NA	ASSSQAGFGYT
TRBV5-6	12	NA	ASSLVSTGNTIY
TRBV5-1	9	NA	ASSSRETQY
TRBV3-1/TRBV3-2	11	NA	ASSQGGTVEQF
TRBV7-2	14	TRBD1	ASSLGTGTYQETQY
TRBV7-7	13	NA	ASSLGRVAYNEQF
TRBV2	13	TRBD2	ASSSGLGSTDTQY
TRBV3-1/TRBV3-2	13	TRBD1	ASNLGQGSDNEQF
TRBV13	13	TRBD2	ASSLLAGGHNEQF
TRBV30	12	NA	AWTRGASTGGYT
TRBV19	12	NA	ASSITTGYQPQH
TRBV11-2	11	NA	ASSLGGDREQY
TRBV5-1	14	NA	ASSTELVGFSYEQY
TRBV5-1	10	NA	ASSFSGTEAF
TRBV25-1	14	NA	ASSDPHRGGSEKLF
TRBV5-4	13	TRBD2	ASRGWGGTDNEQF
TRBV29-1	11	NA	SVEDPGGYGYT
TRBV28	12	NA	ASSLSGGANTQY
TRBV4-1	14	TRBD2	ASSQERGGYVETQY
TRBV6-2/TRBV6-3	14	TRBD2	ASSRLAGGLFETQY
TRBV2	12	NA	ASSVGVSGNTIY
TRBV11-2	13	NA	ASRGTGLPQRGYT
TRBV7-2	12	NA	ASSLVGGRPEAF
TRBV7-9	12	NA	ASSLSGFSGSIN
TRBV19	8	NA	ASSVSLAF
TRBV3-1/TRBV3-2	13	TRBD1	ASSQETGTGYGYT
TRBV6-6	13	TRBD1	ASSSEQGNTYEQY
TRBV6-5	13	TRBD1	ASSYSGTASSPLH
TRBV6-5	14	NA	ASSYSKQHLAYEQY
TRBV4-3	14	TRBD2	ASSQNAGTSYNEQF
TRBV5-1	13	TRBD1	ASSPGTGTSQPQH
TRBV7-6	13	TRBD2	ASSPIAGERDTQY
TRBV2	12	TRBD1	ASSGGTGQETQY
TRBV3-1/TRBV3-2	14	NA	ASRLTGGATNEKLF
TRBV3-1/TRBV3-2	16	NA	ASSHLYLTGSSGNTIY
TRBV7-3	12	NA	ASSSQGSGSPLH
TRBV5-1	12	TRBD2	ASTGRTSEETQY
TRBV7-9	13	TRBD2	ASSWRGDDTGELF
TRBV7-2	13	NA	ASSLVEGSGQPQH
TRBV12-3/TRBV12-4	10	NA	ASSLADTEAF
TRBV28	12	NA	ASTISRGDYEQY